A selection of T cell receptor beta chains follows, all from one sample in a study of high-grade serous ovarian cancer treatment subgroups. Method: immunoSEQ multiplex PCR; TCRdb's copy keeps in-frame clones and lacks some. The sample records some 6,200 clones, more than 60% being singletons. Sequencing used tumor tissue. These receptors were taken from a human donor with high-grade serous ovarian cancer. CDR3s include the opening cysteine and the closing phenylalanine or tryptophan. Each record gives: V gene, D gene, clone size, J gene, CDR3 protein, CDR3 DNA. D genes are given only for firm matches. Some rows mark clone size as missing; the rest say once, few, many or name a class of expanded clone.

TRBV5-1	TRBD2	few	TRBJ2-3	CASSLNRAGASTDTQYF	TGCGCCAGCAGCTTGAACCGAGCGGGGGCTAGCACAGATACGCAGTATTTT
TRBV30	.	.	TRBJ1-5	CARSTGRGNQPQHF	TGTGCCCGGAGTACAGGGCGGGGCAATCAGCCCCAGCATTTT
TRBV10-2	.	.	TRBJ2-3	CASSETRSTDTQYF	TGCGCCAGCAGTGAAACTAGAAGCACAGATACGCAGTATTTT
TRBV5-1	.	once	TRBJ2-3	CASSPATNPGTDTQYF	TGCGCCAGCAGCCCCGCGACTAATCCCGGCACAGATACGCAGTATTTT
TRBV7-8	TRBD1	.	TRBJ2-2	CASSLRGTGELFF	TGTGCCAGCAGTCTCAGGGGGACCGGGGAGCTGTTTTTT
TRBV27	TRBD1	.	TRBJ2-5	CASSRRGQARQETQYF	TGTGCCAGCAGTAGAAGGGGGCAGGCACGACAAGAGACCCAGTACTTC
TRBV27	.	.	TRBJ2-7	CASSLSNRAHEQYF	TGTGCCAGCAGTTTATCAAACAGGGCCCACGAGCAGTACTTC
TRBV11-2	TRBD1	.	TRBJ2-3	CASTVTGGSTDTQYF	TGTGCCAGCACGGTGACAGGGGGTAGCACAGATACGCAGTATTTT
TRBV4-3	.	.	TRBJ1-1	CASSPGYALNTEAFF	TGCGCCAGCAGCCCCGGGTACGCTCTGAACACTGAAGCTTTCTTT
TRBV6-5	.	.	TRBJ2-7	CASSYGGAEQYF	TGTGCCAGCAGTTACGGAGGGGCCGAGCAGTACTTC
TRBV19	.	.	TRBJ1-3	CASSRGTLKGNTIYF	TGTGCCAGTAGTCGCGGGACCCTCAAAGGAAACACCATATATTTT
TRBV5-1	TRBD2	.	TRBJ2-7	CASSSGGSEQYF	TGCGCCAGCAGCTCTGGCGGGAGCGAGCAGTACTTC
TRBV30	.	.	TRBJ2-1	CAWSPRQLTYNEQFF	TGTGCCTGGAGTCCGCGACAGCTTACCTACAATGAGCAGTTCTTC